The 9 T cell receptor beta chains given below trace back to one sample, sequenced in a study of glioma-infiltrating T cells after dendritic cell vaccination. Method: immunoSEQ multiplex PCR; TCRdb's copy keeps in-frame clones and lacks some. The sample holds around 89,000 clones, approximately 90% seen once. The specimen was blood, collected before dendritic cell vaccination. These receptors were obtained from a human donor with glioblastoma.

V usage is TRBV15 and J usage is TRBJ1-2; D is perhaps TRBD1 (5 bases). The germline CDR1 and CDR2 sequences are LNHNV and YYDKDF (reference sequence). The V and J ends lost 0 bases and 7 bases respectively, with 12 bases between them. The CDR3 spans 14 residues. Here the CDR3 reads CATSRDLGGFGYTF. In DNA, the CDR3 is TGTGCCACCAGCAGAGATCTCGGGGGTTTTGGCTACACCTTC.

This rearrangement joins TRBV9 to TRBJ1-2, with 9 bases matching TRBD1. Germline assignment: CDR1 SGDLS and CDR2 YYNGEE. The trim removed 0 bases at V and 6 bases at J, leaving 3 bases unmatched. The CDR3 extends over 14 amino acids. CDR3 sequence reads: CASSVVGQGNGYTF. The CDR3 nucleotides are TGTGCCAGCAGCGTAGTCGGACAGGGGAATGGCTACACCTTC.

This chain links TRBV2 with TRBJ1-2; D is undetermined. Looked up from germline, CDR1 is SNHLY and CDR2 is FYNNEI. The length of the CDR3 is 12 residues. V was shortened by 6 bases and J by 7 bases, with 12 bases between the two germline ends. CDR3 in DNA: TGTGCCAGCAGCCTTGAAGAGTTTGGCTACACCTTC. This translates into CASSLEEFGYTF.

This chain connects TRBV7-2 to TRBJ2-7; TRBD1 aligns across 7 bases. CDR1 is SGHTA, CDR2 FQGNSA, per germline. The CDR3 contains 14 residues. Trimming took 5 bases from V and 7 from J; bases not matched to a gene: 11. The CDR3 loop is CASSPDREFREQYF. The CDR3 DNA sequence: TGTGCCAGCAGCCCAGACAGGGAGTTCCGGGAGCAGTACTTC.

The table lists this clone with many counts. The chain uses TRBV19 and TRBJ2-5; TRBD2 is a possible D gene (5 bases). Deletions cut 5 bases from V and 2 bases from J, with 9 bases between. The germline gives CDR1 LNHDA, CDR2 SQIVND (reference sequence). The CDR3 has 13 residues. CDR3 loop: CASSPDFQETQYF. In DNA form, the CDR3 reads TGTGCCAGTAGTCCGGACTTTCAAGAGACCCAGTACTTC.

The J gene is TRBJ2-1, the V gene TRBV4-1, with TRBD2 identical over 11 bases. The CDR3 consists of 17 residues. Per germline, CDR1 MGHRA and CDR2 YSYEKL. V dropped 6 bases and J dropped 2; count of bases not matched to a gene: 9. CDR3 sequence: CASSTSGSAVPYNEQFF. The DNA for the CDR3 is TGCGCCAGCAGTACTAGCGGGAGCGCTGTCCCCTACAATGAGCAGTTCTTC.

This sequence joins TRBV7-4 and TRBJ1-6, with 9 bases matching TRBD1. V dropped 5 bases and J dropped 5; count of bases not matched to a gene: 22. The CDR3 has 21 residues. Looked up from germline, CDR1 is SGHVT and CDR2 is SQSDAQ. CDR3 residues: CASSPTRSMGQGFVHNSPLHF. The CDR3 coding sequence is TGTGCCAGCAGCCCCACCAGGTCCATGGGACAGGGCTTTGTCCATAATTCACCCCTCCACTTT.

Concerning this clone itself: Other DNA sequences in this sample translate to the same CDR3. The DNA for the CDR3 is TGTGCCAGCAGCGTAGCAGACTACAATGAGCAGTTCTTC. Protein: CASSVADYNEQFF. The rearrangement uses TRBV9 and TRBJ2-1; D gene unclear. This CDR3 has 13 amino acids. The ends were cut back, 0 bases at V and 3 bases at J, with 4 bases in the middle. Germline V lookup: CDR1 SGDLS, CDR2 YYNGEE.

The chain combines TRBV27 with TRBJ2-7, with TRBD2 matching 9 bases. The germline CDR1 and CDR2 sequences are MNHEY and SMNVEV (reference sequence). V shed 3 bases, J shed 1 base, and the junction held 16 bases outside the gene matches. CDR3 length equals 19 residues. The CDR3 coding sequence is TGTGCCAGCAGTTTTGCGGCGGCGAAGACTAGCGGAATTTCCTACGAGCAGTACTTC. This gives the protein CASSFAAAKTSGISYEQYF.